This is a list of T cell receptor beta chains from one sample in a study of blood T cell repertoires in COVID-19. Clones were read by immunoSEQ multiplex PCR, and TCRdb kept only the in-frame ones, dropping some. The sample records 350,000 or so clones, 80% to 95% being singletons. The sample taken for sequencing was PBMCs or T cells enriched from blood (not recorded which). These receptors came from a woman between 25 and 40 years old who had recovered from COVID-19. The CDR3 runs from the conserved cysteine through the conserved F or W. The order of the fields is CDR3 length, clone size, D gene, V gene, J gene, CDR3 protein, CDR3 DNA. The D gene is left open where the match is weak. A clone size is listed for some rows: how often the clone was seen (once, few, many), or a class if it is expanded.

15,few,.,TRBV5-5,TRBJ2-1,CASSYGAYSYNEQFF,TGTGCCAGCAGCTATGGGGCCTACTCCTACAATGAGCAGTTCTTC
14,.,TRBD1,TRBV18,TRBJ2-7,CASSPDRGVDEQYF,TGTGCCAGCTCACCAGACAGGGGGGTCGACGAGCAGTACTTC
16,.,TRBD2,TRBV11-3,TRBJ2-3,CASSLVSGGITDTQYF,TGTGCCAGCAGCTTGGTTAGCGGGGGGATCACAGATACGCAGTATTTT
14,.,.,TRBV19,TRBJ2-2,CASKAREVTGELFF,TGTGCCAGTAAGGCCAGGGAGGTCACCGGGGAGCTGTTTTTT
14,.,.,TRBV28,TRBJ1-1,CASSLTGRGTEAFF,TGTGCCAGCAGCCTCACAGGGAGGGGCACTGAAGCTTTCTTT
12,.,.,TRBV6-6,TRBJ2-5,CASSAPQETQYF,TGTGCCAGTAGCGCTCCCCAGGAGACCCAGTACTTC
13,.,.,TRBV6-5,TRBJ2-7,CASRVKEAYEQYF,TGTGCCAGCAGGGTAAAGGAGGCCTACGAGCAGTACTTC
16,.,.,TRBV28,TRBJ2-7,CASSTPSAGLSYEQYF,TGTGCCAGCAGTACTCCTTCCGCGGGCCTTAGCTACGAGCAGTACTTC
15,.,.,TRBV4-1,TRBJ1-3,CASSQEPGARNTIYF,TGCGCCAGCAGCCAAGAACCAGGGGCTAGAAACACCATATATTTT
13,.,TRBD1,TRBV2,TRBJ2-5,CARRDREQETQYF,TGTGCCAGGCGGGACAGGGAGCAAGAGACCCAGTACTTC
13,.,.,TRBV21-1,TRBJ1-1,CASSQIPEPKAFF,TGTGCCAGCAGCCAAATCCCCGAGCCAAAGGCTTTCTTT
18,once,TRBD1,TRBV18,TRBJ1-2,CASSPLGQAPLVDYGYTF,TGTGCCAGCTCACCACTTGGACAGGCACCTCTGGTTGACTATGGCTACACCTTC
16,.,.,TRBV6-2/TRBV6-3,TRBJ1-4,CASSPGHLKTNEKLFF,TGTGCCAGCAGCCCGGGACACTTGAAGACTAATGAAAAACTGTTTTTT
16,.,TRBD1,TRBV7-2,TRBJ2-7,CASSLGGTGGSYEQYF,TGTGCCAGCAGCTTAGGCGGGACAGGGGGCTCCTACGAGCAGTACTTC
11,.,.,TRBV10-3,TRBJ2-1,CAISAGDEQFF,TGTGCCATCAGTGCGGGGGATGAGCAGTTCTTC
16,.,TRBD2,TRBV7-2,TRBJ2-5,CASSLVAGGSPGTQYF,TGTGCCAGCAGCTTAGTGGCGGGAGGGTCTCCAGGAACCCAGTACTTC
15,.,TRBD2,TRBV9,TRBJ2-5,CASSNSGAYQETQYF,TGTGCCAGCAGCAACAGCGGGGCCTACCAAGAGACCCAGTACTTC
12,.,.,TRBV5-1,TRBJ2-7,CASSFTSYEQYF,TGCGCCAGCAGCTTTACATCCTACGAGCAGTACTTC
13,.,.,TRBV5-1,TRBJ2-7,CASSLAGPGEQYF,TGCGCCAGCAGCTTGGCCGGGCCGGGGGAGCAGTACTTC
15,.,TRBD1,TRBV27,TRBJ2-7,CASSLAGTGVYEQYF,TGTGCCAGCAGTTTAGCCGGGACAGGGGTCTACGAGCAGTACTTC
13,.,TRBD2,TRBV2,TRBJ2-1,CARWTSGNNEQFF,TGTGCCAGATGGACTAGCGGGAACAATGAGCAGTTCTTC
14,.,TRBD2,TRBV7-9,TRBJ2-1,CASSLGTRGGEQFF,TGTGCCAGCAGCTTAGGGACTAGGGGCGGTGAGCAGTTCTTC
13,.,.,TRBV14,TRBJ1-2,CASSPDSNYGYTF,TGTGCCAGCAGCCCCGACAGTAACTATGGCTACACCTTC
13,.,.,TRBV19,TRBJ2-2,CASRPGNTGELFF,TGTGCCAGTAGACCAGGGAACACCGGGGAGCTGTTTTTT
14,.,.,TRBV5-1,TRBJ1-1,CASSLASVDTEAFF,TGCGCCAGCAGCCTGGCCTCAGTGGACACTGAAGCTTTCTTT
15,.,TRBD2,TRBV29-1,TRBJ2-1,CSVDGLAGVYNEQFF,TGCAGCGTTGATGGCCTAGCGGGAGTCTACAATGAGCAGTTCTTC
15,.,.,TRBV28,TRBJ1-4,CASSPRLITNEKLFF,TGTGCCAGCAGTCCTAGGTTGATAACTAATGAAAAACTGTTTTTT
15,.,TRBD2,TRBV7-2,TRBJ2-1,CASSPWGGGYNEQFF,TGTGCCAGCAGCCCGTGGGGCGGGGGCTACAATGAGCAGTTCTTC
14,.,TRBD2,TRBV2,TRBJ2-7,CASRRAGGPFEQYF,TGTGCCAGCCGGAGGGCGGGGGGGCCCTTCGAGCAGTACTTC
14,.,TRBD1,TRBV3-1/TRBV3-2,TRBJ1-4,CASSQGQGYEKLFF,TGTGCCAGCAGCCAGGGACAGGGATATGAAAAACTGTTTTTT
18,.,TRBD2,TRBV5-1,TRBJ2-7,CASSLRVAGGSSSYEQYF,TGCGCCAGCAGCTTGAGGGTAGCGGGGGGGTCGAGCTCCTACGAGCAGTACTTC